This TCR beta chain was recorded in a study of T cell responses to AZD1222 COVID-19 vaccine. Overall study results and limits: Recipients of AZD1222 seropositive at baseline numbered only 6 or 7. A rise in Spike-specific TCR breadth and depth followed two AZD1222 doses. Spike as a whole was targeted by vaccine-associated CD4 TCRs, dominant at 160-218 and 743-854.

Trimming pared 2 bases from V and 5 bases from J, leaving 16 bases between. CDR1 and CDR2 (germline): SNHLY, FYNNEI. The CDR3 covers 16 residues. Data came from immunoSEQ multiplex PCR; TCRdb stores just in-frame clones and leaves some out. The table shows about 140,000 clones, with about nine tenths occurring only once. On this clone: Its antigen is not identified.

The specimen was peripheral blood, collected 28 days after the second AZD1222 dose. The genes are TRBV2 and TRBJ2-1; D is uncertain. This receptor was obtained from an adult who received the AZD1222 COVID-19 vaccine. The CDR3 nucleotides read TGTGCCAGCAGTGAAACGGGCCTAACCGGAAACAATGAGCAGTTCTTC. Translated: CASSETGLTGNNEQFF.